This section outlines one T cell receptor beta chain sequence together with its context. Its binding antigen is unknown. No base qualities exist here, and no much larger clone lies one base off it. TCRbeta CDR3 regions were amplified from genomic DNA using the immunoSEQ Assay, a bias-controlled multiplex PCR. As for the authors' bioinformatics: The number of nucleated cells in each sample was estimated from the amplification of reference gene primers within the assay. To quantify the absolute abundance of each unique TCRbeta CDR3 rearrangement, sequence reads were collapsed and filtered. Productive Simpson clonality was computed per sample as the square root of Simpson's diversity index over productive rearrangements. What TCRdb holds here is the immuneACCESS table cut down to in-frame rearrangements. Part of the clones is not present; checked against another copy, under half of the missing clones reflect an unresolved V gene, and the others are unexplained. Clonal size and the V and J genes are those of that table, whereas D and trimming came from the DNA. In this sample the table shows around 130,000 clones, roughly 83% of which occur a single time. Of the sample, about 17% falls within the top ten clones.

Per the germline V gene (reference sequence), LGHDT is the CDR1 and YNNKEL is the CDR2. Trimming at the junction amounts to 3 bases on V and 2 bases on J, and the germline ends lie 7 bases apart. The CDR3 spans 13 residues, from the cysteine through the phenylalanine. Only the CDR3 DNA stays, 39 bases, in frame from base 1. Collaborating institutions collected whole blood in K2EDTA tubes following their own protocols. For TCRbeta analysis, collaborators shipped samples as frozen whole blood, isolated PBMCs, or DNA extracted from either of those sample types. The data stem from a study of blood T cell repertoires in COVID-19 (TCRdb year 2020). Regarding the complete study: Samples from collaborators originated in the United States, Italy and Spain and spanned both the acute and convalescent phases of COVID-19. The samples were drawn from the first 160 participants of the ongoing ImmuneRACE study and from over 950 subjects provided by 6 global collaborators. The repertoires were released in a freely available public database meant as a resource for research on the immune response to SARS-CoV-2. Nearly every sample came with metadata listing a de-identified subject ID, COVID-19 status, age in years and sex. The material from the prospective study consisted of cDNA or gDNA derived from T cells, B-cell-depleted T cells, or PBMCs. Subjects who had been exposed to COVID-19, were actively infected with it, or had recovered from it provided the deeply sampled blood TCRbeta repertoires that made up the dataset. Where available, HLA class I and class II types were obtained from metadata supplied by the sample provider rather than from assay-based typing. Paper-wide results and their limitations: The quantity of clinical and demographic metadata differed by source and by participant and was supplied without curation.

This TCR was sampled from a woman older than 75 with acute or convalescent COVID-19. The rearranged segments are TRBV3-1 (or the pseudogene TRBV3-2) and TRBJ1-1; a tentative D call is TRBD1 (5 bases match). The sequenced sample was peripheral blood. The bases read TGTGCCAGCAGCCAGGGGACTAACACTGAAGCTTTCTTT. Translated, this gives CASSQGTNTEAFF.